This T cell receptor beta chain is drawn from a study of metastatic and nonmetastatic thyroid tumors. Study in general: Comparison of repertoires was carried out across blood and tumor or nodule tissue from malignant and benign thyroid patients.

MiXCR reprocessed the PCR reads for TCRdb. Here the sample spans under 25,000 clones, less than 20% being singletons. This CDR3 is built from 15 residues. Looked up from germline, CDR1 is ENHRY and CDR2 is SYGVKD. J lost 4 bases, V lost 6 bases, and 12 bases had no gene match. Each patient went into thyroid surgery without having received any treatment. This clone was counted ten times or more. The sample comprised blood. The receptor comes from a female donor with papillary thyroid cancer or a benign thyroid nodule (not recorded which). Some clones in this sample may be carry-over from other donors' samples. The V call is TRBV10-3, the J call TRBJ2-7, with 7 bases aligning to TRBD1. The CDR3 region is CAISFGTAQGYEQYF. The DNA of the CDR3 is TGTGCCATCAGCTTTGGGACAGCCCAGGGTTACGAGCAGTACTTC.